The rows below give T cell receptor beta chains drawn from one sample of a study of molecular identifiers for immune sequencing clone quantification. TCRdb called the PCR reads again in MiXCR, with one record for every CDR3 protein. The sample yields about 510,000 distinct CDR3 sequences, about 25% seen once. The sequencing sample was made of naive CD8+ T cells from blood, with Jurkat cell RNA spiked in. These receptors were taken from a human donor in good health. Some libraries in this study had Jurkat cell RNA spiked in. CDR3s include the opening cysteine and the closing phenylalanine or tryptophan. Fields, in order: V gene, CDR3 length, J gene, CDR3 protein.

V: TRBV27
length: 18
J: TRBJ2-1
CDR3: CASSLSSVFVGSYNEQFF

V: TRBV7-8
length: 16
J: TRBJ2-7
CDR3: CASSPGPTVEAYEQYF

V: TRBV5-6
length: 12
J: TRBJ2-3
CDR3: CASSRTEDTQYF

V: TRBV4-1
length: 13
J: TRBJ2-1
CDR3: CARSVRRGNEQFF

V: TRBV5-1
length: 15
J: TRBJ2-7
CDR3: CASRPWDRGSYAQYF

V: TRBV6-2/TRBV6-3
length: 12
J: TRBJ1-5
CDR3: CASEAGNQPQHF

V: TRBV19
length: 14
J: TRBJ1-5
CDR3: CASSVQGWNQPQHF

V: TRBV5-5
length: 14
J: TRBJ1-5
CDR3: CASSLEAPYQPQHF

V: TRBV12-3/TRBV12-4
length: 13
J: TRBJ1-1
CDR3: CASSYNRIAEAFF

V: TRBV6-6
length: 11
J: TRBJ1-2
CDR3: CASIRGYGYTF

V: TRBV5-1
length: 15
J: TRBJ1-3
CDR3: CASSLTDKAGNTIYF

V: TRBV12-3/TRBV12-4
length: 16
J: TRBJ2-6
CDR3: CASKPRDGDGANVLTF

V: TRBV6-2/TRBV6-3
length: 12
J: TRBJ1-1
CDR3: CASSLGDIEAFF

V: TRBV12-3/TRBV12-4
length: 15
J: TRBJ2-3
CDR3: CASRLLAGGGDTQYF

V: TRBV5-1
length: 17
J: TRBJ1-1
CDR3: CASSLVTPKTGNTEAFF

V: TRBV27
length: 15
J: TRBJ2-7
CDR3: CASSPRDKSSYEQYF

V: TRBV19
length: 12
J: TRBJ2-7
CDR3: CASTPDGYEQYF

V: TRBV28
length: 11
J: TRBJ2-7
CDR3: CASSVVSEQYF

V: TRBV29-1
length: 16
J: TRBJ2-5
CDR3: CSVETLAGVTQETQYF

V: TRBV19
length: 15
J: TRBJ2-3
CDR3: CASSPRGGLADTQYF

V: TRBV2
length: 14
J: TRBJ2-5
CDR3: CASSEGSIQETQYF

V: TRBV7-8
length: 13
J: TRBJ2-3
CDR3: CASSPTPTDTQYF

V: TRBV5-4
length: 14
J: TRBJ2-5
CDR3: CASSLKIAAETQYF

V: TRBV2
length: 13
J: TRBJ2-3
CDR3: CASTPGREDTQYF

V: TRBV7-9
length: 14
J: TRBJ2-1
CDR3: CASSSGQNGNEQFF

V: TRBV6-5
length: 16
J: TRBJ1-1
CDR3: CASRPDRGLMNTEAFF

V: TRBV7-9
length: 14
J: TRBJ2-7
CDR3: CASSSSGRAYEQYF

V: TRBV12-5
length: 15
J: TRBJ2-1
CDR3: CASGPSSLRWNEQFF

V: TRBV19
length: 13
J: TRBJ2-2
CDR3: CASSDSYTGELFF

V: TRBV25-1
length: 14
J: TRBJ2-7
CDR3: CASPHWTGDYEQYF

V: TRBV4-2
length: 15
J: TRBJ2-7
CDR3: CASSHSPLETYEQYF

V: TRBV5-6
length: 13
J: TRBJ2-7
CDR3: CASSPSLVYGQYF

V: TRBV4-1
length: 17
J: TRBJ1-1
CDR3: CASSQDGQGRTNIEAFF

V: TRBV27
length: 13
J: TRBJ1-1
CDR3: CASSVEWNTEAFF

V: TRBV7-9
length: 15
J: TRBJ2-5
CDR3: CASSLVNRGQETQYF

V: TRBV5-6
length: 15
J: TRBJ2-7
CDR3: CASSSPDSDWGEQYF

V: TRBV5-6
length: 15
J: TRBJ1-1
CDR3: CASSLYGSAYTEAFF

V: TRBV7-9
length: 16
J: TRBJ1-4
CDR3: CASSPPAGAPDEKLFF

V: TRBV28
length: 13
J: TRBJ1-4
CDR3: CASSARADEKLFF

V: TRBV6-5
length: 18
J: TRBJ2-5
CDR3: CASSSTGLAGTMSEAQYF

V: TRBV4-3
length: 16
J: TRBJ2-1
CDR3: CASSQDGTEIYNEQFF

V: TRBV12-3/TRBV12-4
length: 15
J: TRBJ2-2
CDR3: CASSLLTANTGELFF

V: TRBV19
length: 15
J: TRBJ1-5
CDR3: CASSSGQGASQPQHF

V: TRBV11-2
length: 14
J: TRBJ2-7
CDR3: CASSLGADAYEQYF

V: TRBV20-1
length: 13
J: TRBJ2-7
CDR3: CSASGWDPYEQYF

V: TRBV29-1
length: 13
J: TRBJ2-2
CDR3: CSVEGDFTGELFF

V: TRBV4-1
length: 16
J: TRBJ2-7
CDR3: CASSQAAEGAPYEQYF

V: TRBV19
length: 14
J: TRBJ2-2
CDR3: CASENNPNTEKLFF

V: TRBV5-3
length: 17
J: TRBJ1-4
CDR3: CASSLLGGTGQHEELFF

V: TRBV12-3/TRBV12-4
length: 15
J: TRBJ1-4
CDR3: CASSFEGTGLEKLFF

V: TRBV4-2
length: 13
J: TRBJ1-1
CDR3: CASSLTRVGEAFF

V: TRBV19
length: 16
J: TRBJ1-5
CDR3: CASSGGAQGTYQPQHF

V: TRBV28
length: 13
J: TRBJ2-7
CDR3: CASSPTDIGEQYF

V: TRBV7-8
length: 13
J: TRBJ1-2
CDR3: CASSQDFNYSYTF

V: TRBV11-2
length: 15
J: TRBJ2-3
CDR3: CASSGGGTSTDTQYF